Below are 2 T cell receptor beta chains sequenced from a single sample in a study of blood T cell repertoires in COVID-19. The table came from immunoSEQ multiplex PCR; TCRdb's copy has only in-frame clones and leaves some out. In the table there are a few hundred thousand clones, roughly 80% of which are singletons. Sequenced sample: peripheral blood. The source of these receptors is a human donor with acute or convalescent COVID-19. The donor label of this sample is uncertain.

This clone occurred once. The V gene is TRBV10-1, the J gene TRBJ1-1, with TRBD1 as a possible D gene (5 bases). This CDR3 has 12 residues. Trimming stripped 4 bases from V and 5 bases from J, with 8 bases between. Germline values: CDR1 WNHNN, CDR2 SYGVQD (reference sequence). The CDR3 here is CASSGGGTEAFF. CDR3 DNA sequence: TGCGCCAGCAGTGGGGGGGGGACTGAAGCTTTCTTT.

CDR3: CASSLAEGGPIYGYTF. The CDR3 region has the DNA TGTGCCAGCAGCTTAGCCGAGGGTGGACCGATCTATGGCTACACCTTC. V and J are TRBV7-2 and TRBJ1-2; no firm D call. Per germline, CDR1 SGHTA and CDR2 FQGNSA. This CDR3 has 16 amino acids. V lost 0 bases to trimming and J lost 4 bases, with 15 bases between them.